The entry that follows covers one TCR beta chain sequence. What antigen it recognizes has not been identified. No per-base quality is available; no much larger clone lies one base away. CDR1 and CDR2, per the germline V gene, are LGHNA and YSLEER. The germline ends are 17 bases apart after V is trimmed by 0 bases and J by 9 bases. The CDR3 measures 15 amino acids from cysteine to phenylalanine. Just the 45-base CDR3 DNA is kept, in frame starting at base 1. The Qiagen DNeasy Kit was used to extract genomic DNA from the sorted cells. The immunoSEQ platform was used for deep sequencing of the TCR beta chain. The authors' analysis ran thus. The immunoSEQ Analyzer software was used to analyze the repertoire data. The immuneACCESS repertoire file appears here via TCRdb, limited to in-frame rearrangements. These files lack a portion of the clones; in checked studies, under half of the deficit traces to unresolved V genes, and the cause of the others is not known. V and J calls and clone size are those listed in that table; D and trimming were worked out from the DNA. The sample table shows 20,000 to 25,000 clones, and roughly 84% are seen once. The ten largest clones capture about 27% of the sample.

The sample's treatment or condition label, in plain terms: AdE1-LMPpoly-expanded autologous EBV-specific T-cell therapy followed by anti-PD-1 nivolumab. This record comes from a study of EBV T-cell therapy then PD-1 blockade in nasopharyngeal carcinoma (dated by TCRdb to the early 2020s). The chain was built from TRBV4-3 and TRBJ2-5, with the identity of the D gene unclear. The TCR was taken from a man in his forties with nasopharyngeal carcinoma. The sequences come from CD8+ T cells from blood, collected at day 61 from a patient whose treatment included autologous EBV-specific T cells and nivolumab. The DNA sequence reads TGCGCCAGCAGCCAAGATGTTGAGAGAAACCGAGCCCAGTACTTC. Translated, it reads CASSQDVERNRAQYF.